This T cell receptor beta chain was retrieved from a study of regulatory T cells in long-lasting Graves disease. According to the study, TCR beta libraries were built with iRepertoire HTBI primers and CDR3-region Arm-PCR. MiXCR was run by TCRdb on the multiplex PCR reads, yielding one entry per CDR3 protein. The sample has a few hundred thousand distinct CDR3 sequences, over 14% seen once. The table lists this clonotype with many counts. Its antigen is unidentified. General study results and limits: Investigators studied peripheral blood only, not thyroid tissue. Lower TCR diversity characterized persistent Graves' patients relative to newly diagnosed patients.

CDR1 is MDHEN and CDR2 is SYDVKM in the germline V gene. This CDR3 has 14 residues. J lost 2 bases, V lost 5 bases, and 2 bases had no gene match. Time point specified: newly diagnosed GD, antithyroid drugs for less than 3 months. Construction of the TCR library relied on RNA isolated from PBMCs. Graves' disease diagnoses followed American Thyroid Association guidelines. This sample was also put to use in a study of T cells in Graves' hyperthyroidism and ophthalmopathy.

The specimen comprised peripheral blood mononuclear cells (PBMCs), sampled at new diagnosis, from a patient treated with antithyroid drugs. The TCR comes from a middle-aged woman with Graves disease. The J gene is TRBJ2-3, the V gene TRBV28; 9 bases are a match to TRBD1. DNA of the CDR3: TGTGCCAGCAGTGGGGACAGGGACACAGATACGCAGTATTTT. Translated, it gives CASSGDRDTDTQYF.